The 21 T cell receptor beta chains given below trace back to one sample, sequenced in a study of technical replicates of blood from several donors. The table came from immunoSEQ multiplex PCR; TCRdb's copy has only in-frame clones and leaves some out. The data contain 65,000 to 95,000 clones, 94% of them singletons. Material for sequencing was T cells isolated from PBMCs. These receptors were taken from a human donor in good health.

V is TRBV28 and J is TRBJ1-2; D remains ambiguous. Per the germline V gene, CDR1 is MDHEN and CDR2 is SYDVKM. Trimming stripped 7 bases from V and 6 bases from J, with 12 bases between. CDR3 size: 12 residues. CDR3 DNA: TGTGCCAGCACCTCCGCGGAAAATGGCTACACCTTC. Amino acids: CASTSAENGYTF.

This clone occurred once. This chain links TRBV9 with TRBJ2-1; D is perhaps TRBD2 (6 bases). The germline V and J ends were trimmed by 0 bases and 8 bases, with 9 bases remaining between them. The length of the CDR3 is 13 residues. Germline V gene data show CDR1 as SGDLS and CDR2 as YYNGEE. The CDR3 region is CASSVGGLDEQFF. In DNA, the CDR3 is TGTGCCAGCAGCGTAGGGGGACTTGATGAGCAGTTCTTC. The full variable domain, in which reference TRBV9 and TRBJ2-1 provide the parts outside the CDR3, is DSGVTQTPKHLITATGQRVTLRCSPRSGDLSVYWYQQSLDQGLQFLIQYYNGEERAKGNILERFSAQQFPDLHSELNLSSLELGDSALYFCASSVGGLDEQFFGPGTRLTVL.

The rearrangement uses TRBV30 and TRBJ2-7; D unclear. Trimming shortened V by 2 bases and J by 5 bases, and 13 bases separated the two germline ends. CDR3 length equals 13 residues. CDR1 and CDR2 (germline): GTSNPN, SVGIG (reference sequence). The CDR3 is CAWSPPQANEQYF. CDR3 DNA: TGTGCCTGGAGTCCCCCGCAGGCAAACGAGCAGTACTTC.

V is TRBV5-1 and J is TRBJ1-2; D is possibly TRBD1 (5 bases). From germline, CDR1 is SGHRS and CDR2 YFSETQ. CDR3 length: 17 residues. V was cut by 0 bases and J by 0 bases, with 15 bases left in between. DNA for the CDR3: TGCGCCAGCAGCTTGGGGCACAGGCTCACTACTAACTATGGCTACACCTTC. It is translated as CASSLGHRLTTNYGYTF.

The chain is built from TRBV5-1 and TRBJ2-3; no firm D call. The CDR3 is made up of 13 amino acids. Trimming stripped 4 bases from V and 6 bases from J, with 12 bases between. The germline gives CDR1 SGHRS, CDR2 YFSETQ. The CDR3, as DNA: TGCGCCAGCAGCCCGACTCCCCTGGATACGCAGTATTTT. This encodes CASSPTPLDTQYF.

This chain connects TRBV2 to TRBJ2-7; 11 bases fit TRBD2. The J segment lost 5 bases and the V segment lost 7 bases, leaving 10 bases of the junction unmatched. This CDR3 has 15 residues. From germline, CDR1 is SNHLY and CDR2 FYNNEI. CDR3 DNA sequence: TGTGCCAGCAATGGGCTAGCGGGAGGATTCCACGAGCAGTACTTC. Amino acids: CASNGLAGGFHEQYF.

The CDR3 is CAWSPGYYGYTF. CDR3 sequence (DNA): TGTGCCTGGAGTCCCGGGTACTATGGCTACACCTTC. The V and J genes are TRBV30 and TRBJ1-2; D is unresolved. Trimming stripped 2 bases from V and 3 bases from J, with 7 bases between. The CDR3 runs 12 residues. Germline CDR1 and CDR2: GTSNPN and SVGIG (reference sequence). The full variable domain, its missing parts supplied by reference TRBV30 and TRBJ1-2, is SQTIHQWPATLVQPVGSPLSLECTVEGTSNPNLYWYRQAAGRGLQLLFYSVGIGQISSEVPQNLSASRPQDRQFILSSKKLLLSDSGFYLCAWSPGYYGYTFGSGTRLTVV.

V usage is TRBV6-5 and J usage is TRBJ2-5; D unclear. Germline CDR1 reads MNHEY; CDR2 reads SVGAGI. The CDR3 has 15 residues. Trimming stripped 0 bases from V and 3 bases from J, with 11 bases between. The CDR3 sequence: CASSYSMFREETQYF. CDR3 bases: TGTGCCAGCAGTTACTCGATGTTCCGGGAAGAGACCCAGTACTTC.

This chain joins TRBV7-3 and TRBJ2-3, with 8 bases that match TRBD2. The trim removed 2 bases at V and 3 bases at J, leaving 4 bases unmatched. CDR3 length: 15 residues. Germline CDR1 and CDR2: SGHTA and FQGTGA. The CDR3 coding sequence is TGTGCCAGCAGCTTACAAGCGGGAGAAACAGATACGCAGTATTTT. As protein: CASSLQAGETDTQYF. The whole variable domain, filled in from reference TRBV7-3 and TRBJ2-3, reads GAGVSQTPSNKVTEKGKYVELRCDPISGHTALYWYRQSLGQGPEFLIYFQGTGAADDSGLPNDRFFAVRPEGSVSTLKIQRTERGDSAVYLCASSLQAGETDTQYFGPGTRLTVL.

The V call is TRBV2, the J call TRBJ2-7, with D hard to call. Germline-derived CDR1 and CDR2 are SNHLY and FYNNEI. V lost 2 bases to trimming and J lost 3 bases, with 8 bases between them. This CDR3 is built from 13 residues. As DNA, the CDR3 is TGTGCCAGCAGTGAACCTATGAGCTACGAGCAGTACTTC. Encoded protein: CASSEPMSYEQYF. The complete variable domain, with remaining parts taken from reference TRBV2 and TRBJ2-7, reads EPEVTQTPSHQVTQMGQEVILRCVPISNHLYFYWYRQILGQKVEFLVSFYNNEISEKSEIFDDQFSVERPDGSNFTLKIRSTKLEDSAMYFCASSEPMSYEQYFGPGTRLTVT.

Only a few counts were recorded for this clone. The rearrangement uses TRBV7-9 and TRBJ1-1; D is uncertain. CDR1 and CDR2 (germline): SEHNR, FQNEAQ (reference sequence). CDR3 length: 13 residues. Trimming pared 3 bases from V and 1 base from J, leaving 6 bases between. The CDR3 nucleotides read TGTGCCAGCAGCTTTGACAAGAACACTGAAGCTTTCTTT. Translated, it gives CASSFDKNTEAFF.

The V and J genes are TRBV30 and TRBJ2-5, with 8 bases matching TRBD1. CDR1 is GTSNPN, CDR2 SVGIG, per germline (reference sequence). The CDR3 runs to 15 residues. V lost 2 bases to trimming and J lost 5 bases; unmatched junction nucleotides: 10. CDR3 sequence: CAWSRLDRDQETQYF. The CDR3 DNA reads TGTGCCTGGAGTAGATTGGACAGGGATCAGGAGACCCAGTACTTC. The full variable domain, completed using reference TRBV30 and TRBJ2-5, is SQTIHQWPATLVQPVGSPLSLECTVEGTSNPNLYWYRQAAGRGLQLLFYSVGIGQISSEVPQNLSASRPQDRQFILSSKKLLLSDSGFYLCAWSRLDRDQETQYFGPGTRLLVL.

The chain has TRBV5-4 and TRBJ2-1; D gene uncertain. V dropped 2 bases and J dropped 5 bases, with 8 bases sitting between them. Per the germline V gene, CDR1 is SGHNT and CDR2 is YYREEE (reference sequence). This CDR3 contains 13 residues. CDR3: CASSFPDNNEQFF. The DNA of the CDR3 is TGTGCCAGCAGCTTTCCAGACAACAATGAGCAGTTCTTC.

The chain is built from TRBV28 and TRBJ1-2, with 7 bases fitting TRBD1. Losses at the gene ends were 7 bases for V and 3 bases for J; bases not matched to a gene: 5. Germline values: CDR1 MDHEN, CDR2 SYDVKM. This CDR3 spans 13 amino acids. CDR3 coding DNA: TGTGCCAGCAACGATGGGACAGACTATGGCTACACCTTC. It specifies CASNDGTDYGYTF.

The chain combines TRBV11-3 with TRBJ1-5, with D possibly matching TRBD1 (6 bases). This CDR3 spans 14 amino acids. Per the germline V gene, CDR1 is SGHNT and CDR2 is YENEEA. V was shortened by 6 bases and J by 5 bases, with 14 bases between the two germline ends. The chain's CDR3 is CASRVTGRDQPQHF. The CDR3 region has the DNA TGTGCCAGCAGGGTAACAGGGCGCGATCAGCCCCAGCATTTT.

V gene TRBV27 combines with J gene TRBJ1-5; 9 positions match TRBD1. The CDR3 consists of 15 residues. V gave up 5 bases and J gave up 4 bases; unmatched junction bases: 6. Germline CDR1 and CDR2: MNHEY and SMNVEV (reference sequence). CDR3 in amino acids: CASSIRGTGNQPQHF. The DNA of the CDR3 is TGTGCCAGCAGTATACGAGGGACAGGGAATCAGCCCCAGCATTTT.

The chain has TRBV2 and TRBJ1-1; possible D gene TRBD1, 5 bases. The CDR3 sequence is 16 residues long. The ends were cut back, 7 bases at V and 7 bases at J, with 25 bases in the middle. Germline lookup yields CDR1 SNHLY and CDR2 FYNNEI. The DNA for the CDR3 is TGTGCCAGCATAGGGACTGGGCAGGACGGGCCTGATGAAGCTTTCTTT. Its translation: CASIGTGQDGPDEAFF.

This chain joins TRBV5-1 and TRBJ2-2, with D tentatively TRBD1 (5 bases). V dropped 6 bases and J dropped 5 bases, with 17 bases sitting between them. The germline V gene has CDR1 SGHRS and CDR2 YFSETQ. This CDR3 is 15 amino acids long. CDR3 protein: CASTKGPGQTGELFF. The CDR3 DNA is TGCGCCAGCACCAAAGGGCCAGGGCAAACCGGGGAGCTGTTTTTT.

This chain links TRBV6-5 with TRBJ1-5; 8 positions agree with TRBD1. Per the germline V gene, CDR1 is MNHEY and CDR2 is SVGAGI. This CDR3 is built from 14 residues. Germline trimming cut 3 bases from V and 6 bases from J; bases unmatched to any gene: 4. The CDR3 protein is CASSYDRGGQPQHF. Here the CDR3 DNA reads TGTGCCAGCAGTTATGACAGGGGAGGTCAGCCCCAGCATTTT.

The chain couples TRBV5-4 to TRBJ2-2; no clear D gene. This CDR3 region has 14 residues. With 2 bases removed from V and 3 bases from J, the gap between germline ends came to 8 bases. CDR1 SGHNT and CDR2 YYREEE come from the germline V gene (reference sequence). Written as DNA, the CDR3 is TGTGCCAGCAGCTTCACCACTTACACCGGGGAGCTGTTTTTT. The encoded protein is CASSFTTYTGELFF. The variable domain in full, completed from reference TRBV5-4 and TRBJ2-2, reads ETGVTQSPTHLIKTRGQQVTLRCSSQSGHNTVSWYQQALGQGPQFIFQYYREEENGRGNFPPRFSGLQFPNYSSELNVNALELDDSALYLCASSFTTYTGELFFGEGSRLTVL.

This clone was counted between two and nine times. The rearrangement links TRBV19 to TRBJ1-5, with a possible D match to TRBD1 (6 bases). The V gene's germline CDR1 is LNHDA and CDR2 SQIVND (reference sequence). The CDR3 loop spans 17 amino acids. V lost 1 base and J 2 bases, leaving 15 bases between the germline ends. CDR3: CASSIVRGHLGNQPQHF. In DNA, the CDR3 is TGTGCCAGTAGTATAGTGAGGGGACACCTTGGCAATCAGCCCCAGCATTTT. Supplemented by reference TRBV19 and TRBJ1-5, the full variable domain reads DGGITQSPKYLFRKEGQNVTLSCEQNLNHDAMYWYRQDPGQGLRLIYYSQIVNDFQKGDIAEGYSVSREKKESFPLTVTSAQKNPTAFYLCASSIVRGHLGNQPQHFGDGTRLSIL.